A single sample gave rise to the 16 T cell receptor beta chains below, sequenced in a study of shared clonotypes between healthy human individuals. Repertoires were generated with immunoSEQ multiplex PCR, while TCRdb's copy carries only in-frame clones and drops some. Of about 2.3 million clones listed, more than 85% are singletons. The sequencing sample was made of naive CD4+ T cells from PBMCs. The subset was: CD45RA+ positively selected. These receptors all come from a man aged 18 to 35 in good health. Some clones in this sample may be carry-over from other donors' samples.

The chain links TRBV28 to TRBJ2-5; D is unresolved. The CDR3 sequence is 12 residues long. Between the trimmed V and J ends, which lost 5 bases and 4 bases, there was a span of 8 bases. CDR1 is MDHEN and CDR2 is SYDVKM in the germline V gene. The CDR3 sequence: CASSTALETQYF. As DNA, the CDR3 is TGTGCCAGCAGTACCGCCTTAGAGACCCAGTACTTC.

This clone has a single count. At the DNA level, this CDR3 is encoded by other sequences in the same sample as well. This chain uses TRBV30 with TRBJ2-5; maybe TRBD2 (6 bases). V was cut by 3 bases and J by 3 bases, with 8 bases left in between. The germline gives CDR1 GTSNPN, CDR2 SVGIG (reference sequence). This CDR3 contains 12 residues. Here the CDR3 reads CAWSRGKETQYF. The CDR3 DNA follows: TGTGCCTGGAGCCGGGGGAAAGAGACCCAGTACTTC.

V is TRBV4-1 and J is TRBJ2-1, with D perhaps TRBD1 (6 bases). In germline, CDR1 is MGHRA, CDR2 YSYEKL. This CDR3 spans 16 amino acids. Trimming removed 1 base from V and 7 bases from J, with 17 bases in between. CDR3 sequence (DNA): TGCGCCAGCAGCCAAGGGACAGAACAACTTAGGAATGAGCAGTTCTTC. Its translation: CASSQGTEQLRNEQFF.

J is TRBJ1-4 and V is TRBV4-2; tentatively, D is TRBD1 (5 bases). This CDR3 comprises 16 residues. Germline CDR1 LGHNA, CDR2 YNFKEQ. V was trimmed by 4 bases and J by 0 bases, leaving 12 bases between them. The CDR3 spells CASSPTTGATNEKLFF. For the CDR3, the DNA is TGTGCCAGCAGCCCAACTACGGGGGCAACTAATGAAAAACTGTTTTTT.

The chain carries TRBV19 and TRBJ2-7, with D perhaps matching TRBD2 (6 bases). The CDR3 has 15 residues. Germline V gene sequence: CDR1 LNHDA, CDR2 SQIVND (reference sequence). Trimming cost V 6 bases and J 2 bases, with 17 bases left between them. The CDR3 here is CASREGGTAPYEQYF. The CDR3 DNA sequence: TGTGCCAGTAGGGAAGGCGGGACCGCACCCTACGAGCAGTACTTC.

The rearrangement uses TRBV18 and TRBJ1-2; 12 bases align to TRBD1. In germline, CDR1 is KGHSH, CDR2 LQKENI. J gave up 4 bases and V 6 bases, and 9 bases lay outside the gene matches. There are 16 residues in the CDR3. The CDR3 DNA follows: TGTGCCAGCTCGTCGGGACAGGGGGCTCACGGCTATGGCTACACCTTC. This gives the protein CASSSGQGAHGYGYTF.

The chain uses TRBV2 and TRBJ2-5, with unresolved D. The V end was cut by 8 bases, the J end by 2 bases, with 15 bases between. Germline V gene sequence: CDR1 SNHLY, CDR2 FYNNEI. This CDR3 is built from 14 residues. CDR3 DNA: TGTGCCAGCTCTGAACTTTCTGCTCAAGAGACCCAGTACTTC. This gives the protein CASSELSAQETQYF. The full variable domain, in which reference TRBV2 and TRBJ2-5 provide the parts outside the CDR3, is EPEVTQTPSHQVTQMGQEVILRCVPISNHLYFYWYRQILGQKVEFLVSFYNNEISEKSEIFDDQFSVERPDGSNFTLKIRSTKLEDSAMYFCASSELSAQETQYFGPGTRLLVL.

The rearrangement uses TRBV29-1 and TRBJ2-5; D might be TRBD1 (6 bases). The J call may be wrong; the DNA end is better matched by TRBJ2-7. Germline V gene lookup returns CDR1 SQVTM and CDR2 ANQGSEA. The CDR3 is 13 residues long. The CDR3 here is CSVKGHYVHEQYF. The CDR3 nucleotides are TGCAGCGTGAAGGGACATTACGTCCACGAGCAGTACTTC.

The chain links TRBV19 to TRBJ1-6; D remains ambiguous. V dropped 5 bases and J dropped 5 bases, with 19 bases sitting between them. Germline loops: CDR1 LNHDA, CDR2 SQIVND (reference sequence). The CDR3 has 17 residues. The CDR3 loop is CASSPLPGFRHNSPLHF. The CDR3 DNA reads TGTGCCAGTAGTCCCCTTCCAGGTTTCAGGCATAATTCACCCCTCCACTTT.

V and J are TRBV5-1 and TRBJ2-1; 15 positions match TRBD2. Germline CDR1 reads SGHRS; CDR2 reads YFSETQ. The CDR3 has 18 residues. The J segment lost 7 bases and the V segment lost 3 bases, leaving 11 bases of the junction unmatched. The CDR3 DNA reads TGCGCCAGCAGCTACGGACTAGCGGGAGGGCCCGGTATGAATGAGCAGTTCTTC. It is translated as CASSYGLAGGPGMNEQFF.

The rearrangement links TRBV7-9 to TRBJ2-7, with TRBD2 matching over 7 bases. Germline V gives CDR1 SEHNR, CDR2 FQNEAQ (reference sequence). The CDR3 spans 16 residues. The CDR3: CAVGGRDRGVDYEQYF. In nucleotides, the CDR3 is TGTGCTGTTGGCGGGAGAGACCGAGGGGTGGACTACGAGCAGTACTTC.

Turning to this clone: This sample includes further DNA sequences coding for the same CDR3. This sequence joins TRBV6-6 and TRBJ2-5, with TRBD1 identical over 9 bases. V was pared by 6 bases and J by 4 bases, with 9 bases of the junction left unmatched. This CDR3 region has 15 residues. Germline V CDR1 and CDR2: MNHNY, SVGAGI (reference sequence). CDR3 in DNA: TGTGCCAGCAGCAGGGGACAGGGTATGGGAGAGACCCAGTACTTC. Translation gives CASSRGQGMGETQYF.

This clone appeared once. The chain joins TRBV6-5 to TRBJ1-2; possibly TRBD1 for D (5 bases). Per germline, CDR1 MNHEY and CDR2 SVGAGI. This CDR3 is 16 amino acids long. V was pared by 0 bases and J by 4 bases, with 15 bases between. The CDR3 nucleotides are TGTGCCAGCAGTTACTCGCGGCGGGAGGGGCTCTATGGCTACACCTTC. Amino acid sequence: CASSYSRREGLYGYTF.

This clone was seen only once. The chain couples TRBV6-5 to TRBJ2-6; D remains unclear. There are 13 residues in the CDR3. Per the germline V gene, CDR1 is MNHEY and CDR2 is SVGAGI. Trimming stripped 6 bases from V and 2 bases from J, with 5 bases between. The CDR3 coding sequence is TGTGCCAGCAGGGAGCCTGGGGCCAACGTCCTGACTTTC. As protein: CASREPGANVLTF.

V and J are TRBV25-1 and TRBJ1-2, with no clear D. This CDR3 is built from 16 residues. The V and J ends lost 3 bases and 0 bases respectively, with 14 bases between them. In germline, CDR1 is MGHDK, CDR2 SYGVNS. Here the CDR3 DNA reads TGTGCCAGCAGTGAGGCGCGAGGGAACACTAACTATGGCTACACCTTC. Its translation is CASSEARGNTNYGYTF.

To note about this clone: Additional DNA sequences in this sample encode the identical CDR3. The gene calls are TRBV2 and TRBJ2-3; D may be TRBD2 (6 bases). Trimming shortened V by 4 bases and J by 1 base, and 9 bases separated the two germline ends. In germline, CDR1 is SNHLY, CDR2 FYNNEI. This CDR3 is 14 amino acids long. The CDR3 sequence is CASSVLAGTDTQYF. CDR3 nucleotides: TGTGCCAGCAGTGTGTTAGCGGGCACAGATACGCAGTATTTT.